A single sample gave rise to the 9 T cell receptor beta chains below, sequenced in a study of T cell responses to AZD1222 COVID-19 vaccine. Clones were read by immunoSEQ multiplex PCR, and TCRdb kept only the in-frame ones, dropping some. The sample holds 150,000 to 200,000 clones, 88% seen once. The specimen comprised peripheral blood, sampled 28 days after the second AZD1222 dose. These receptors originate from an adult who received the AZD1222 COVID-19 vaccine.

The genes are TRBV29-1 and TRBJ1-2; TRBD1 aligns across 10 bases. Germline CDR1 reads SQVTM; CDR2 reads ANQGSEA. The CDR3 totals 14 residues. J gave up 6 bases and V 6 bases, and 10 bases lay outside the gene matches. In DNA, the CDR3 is TGCAGCGTGGATGGACAGGGGGTAAACAATGGCTACACCTTC. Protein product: CSVDGQGVNNGYTF. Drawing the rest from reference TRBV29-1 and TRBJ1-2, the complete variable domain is SAVISQKPSRDICQRGTSLTIQCQVDSQVTMMFWYRQQPGQSLTLIATANQGSEATYESGFVIDKFPISRPNLTFSTLTVSNMSPEDSSIYLCSVDGQGVNNGYTFGSGTRLTVV.

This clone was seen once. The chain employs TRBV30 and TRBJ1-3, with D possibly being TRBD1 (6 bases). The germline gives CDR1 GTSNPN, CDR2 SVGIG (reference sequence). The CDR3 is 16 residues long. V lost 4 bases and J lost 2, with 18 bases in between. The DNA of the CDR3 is TGTGCCTGGATTCCACAGGGTCAGCTTGCTGGAAACACCATATATTTT. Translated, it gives CAWIPQGQLAGNTIYF.

CDR3 in DNA: TGTGCCAGCAGTTTAGCAGGGGCCAAAAACATTCAGTACTTC. This sequence encodes CASSLAGAKNIQYF. The chain joins TRBV28 to TRBJ2-4; tentatively, D is TRBD1 (5 bases). Germline-derived CDR1 and CDR2 are MDHEN and SYDVKM. This CDR3 comprises 14 residues. The V and J ends lost 2 bases and 1 base respectively, with 6 bases between them.

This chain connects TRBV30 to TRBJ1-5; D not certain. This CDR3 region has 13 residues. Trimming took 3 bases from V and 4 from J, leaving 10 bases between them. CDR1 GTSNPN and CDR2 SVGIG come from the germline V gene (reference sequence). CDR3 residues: CAWSPGLNQPQHF. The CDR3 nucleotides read TGTGCCTGGAGCCCCGGACTTAATCAGCCCCAGCATTTT.

In DNA, the CDR3 is TGCGCCAGCAGCCCCCCAGGAGTCGAAGGCTACACCTTC. The encoded protein is CASSPPGVEGYTF. The chain couples TRBV5-1 to TRBJ1-2, with unresolved D. The V gene lost 4 bases and the J gene lost 8 bases, with 15 bases spanning the gap. The CDR3 is made up of 13 amino acids. Germline CDR1 and CDR2: SGHRS and YFSETQ.

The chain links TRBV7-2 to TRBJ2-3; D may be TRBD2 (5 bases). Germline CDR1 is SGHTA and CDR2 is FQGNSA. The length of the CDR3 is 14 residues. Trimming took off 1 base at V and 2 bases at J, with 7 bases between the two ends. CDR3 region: CASSLGTPTDTQYF. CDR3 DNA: TGTGCCAGCAGCTTAGGGACTCCCACAGATACGCAGTATTTT. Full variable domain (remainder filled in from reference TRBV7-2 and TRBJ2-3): GAGVSQSPSNKVTEKGKDVELRCDPISGHTALYWYRQSLGQGLEFLIYFQGNSAPDKSGLPSDRFSAERTGGSVSTLTIQRTQQEDSAVYLCASSLGTPTDTQYFGPGTRLTVL.

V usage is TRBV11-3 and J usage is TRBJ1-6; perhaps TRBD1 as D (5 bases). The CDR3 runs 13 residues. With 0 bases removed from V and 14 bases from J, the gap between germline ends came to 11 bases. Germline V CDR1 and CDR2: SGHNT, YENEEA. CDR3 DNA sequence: TGTGCCAGCAGCTTAGAGGGGGACCCTACCCTCCACTTT. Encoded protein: CASSLEGDPTLHF.

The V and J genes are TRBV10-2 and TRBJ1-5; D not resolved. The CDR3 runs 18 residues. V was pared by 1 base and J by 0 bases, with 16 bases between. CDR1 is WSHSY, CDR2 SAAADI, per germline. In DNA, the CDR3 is TGCGCCAGCAGTGAGTTGTACAGTCGCGCCTATAGCAATCAGCCCCAGCATTTT. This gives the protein CASSELYSRAYSNQPQHF.

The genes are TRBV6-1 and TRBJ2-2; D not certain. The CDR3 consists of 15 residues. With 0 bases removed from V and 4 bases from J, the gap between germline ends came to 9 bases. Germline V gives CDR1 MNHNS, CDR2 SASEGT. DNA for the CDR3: TGTGCCAGCAGTGAAGCGCTTCCCCTCACCGGGGAGCTGTTTTTT. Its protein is CASSEALPLTGELFF.